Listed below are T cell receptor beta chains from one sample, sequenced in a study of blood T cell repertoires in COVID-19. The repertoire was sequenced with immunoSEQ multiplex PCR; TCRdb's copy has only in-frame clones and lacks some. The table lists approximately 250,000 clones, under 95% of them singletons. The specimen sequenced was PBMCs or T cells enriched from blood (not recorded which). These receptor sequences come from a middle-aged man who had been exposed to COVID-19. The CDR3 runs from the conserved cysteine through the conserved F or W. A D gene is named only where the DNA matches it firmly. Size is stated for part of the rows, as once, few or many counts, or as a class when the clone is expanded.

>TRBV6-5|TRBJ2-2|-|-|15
CASSQRDTNTGELFF
TGTGCCAGCAGTCAACGGGACACGAACACCGGGGAGCTGTTTTTT
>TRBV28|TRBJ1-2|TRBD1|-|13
CASSYGQGDGYTF
TGTGCCAGCAGTTATGGACAGGGGGATGGCTACACCTTC
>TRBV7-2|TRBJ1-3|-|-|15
CASSLSLGSGNTIYF
TGTGCCAGCAGCTTATCACTCGGGTCTGGAAACACCATATATTTT
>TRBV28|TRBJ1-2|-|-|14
CASRVLGGVYGYTF
TGTGCCAGCAGAGTGCTAGGGGGGGTCTATGGCTACACCTTC
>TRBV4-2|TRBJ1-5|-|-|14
CASSQVGGNQPQHF
TGTGCCAGCAGCCAAGTAGGGGGCAATCAGCCCCAGCATTTT
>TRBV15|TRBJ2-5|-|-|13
CATSRTGSETQYF
TGTGCCACCAGCAGAACAGGGTCAGAGACCCAGTACTTC
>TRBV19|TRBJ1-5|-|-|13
CASSIAGAQPQHF
TGTGCCAGTAGTATCGCTGGGGCTCAGCCCCAGCATTTT
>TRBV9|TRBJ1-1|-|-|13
CASSVDSGTEAFF
TGTGCCAGCAGCGTAGATTCCGGGACAGAAGCTTTCTTT
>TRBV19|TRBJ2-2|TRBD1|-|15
CASSEYRGGTGELFF
TGTGCCAGTAGTGAATACAGGGGCGGCACCGGGGAGCTGTTTTTT
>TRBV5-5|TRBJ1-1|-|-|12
CASSLVGGAAFF
TGTGCCAGCAGCTTGGTCGGGGGGGCAGCTTTCTTT
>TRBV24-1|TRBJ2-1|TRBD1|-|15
CATRPGQGTYNEQFF
TGTGCCACCAGACCGGGACAGGGTACCTACAATGAGCAGTTCTTC
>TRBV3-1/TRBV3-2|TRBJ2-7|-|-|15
CASSQDSPASGEQYF
TGTGCCAGCAGCCAAGATTCCCCCGCGTCAGGCGAGCAGTACTTC
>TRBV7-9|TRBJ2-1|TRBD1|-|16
CASSSRQGARYNEQFF
TGTGCCAGCAGCTCGAGACAGGGGGCTAGGTACAATGAGCAGTTCTTC
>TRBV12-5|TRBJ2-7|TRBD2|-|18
CASGSPDAYSGRAGEQYF
TGTGCTAGTGGTTCCCCCGACGCATATAGCGGGAGGGCCGGGGAGCAGTACTTC
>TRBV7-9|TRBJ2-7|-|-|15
CASSSDAGLSYEQYF
TGTGCCAGCAGCTCGGACGCAGGACTATCCTACGAGCAGTACTTC
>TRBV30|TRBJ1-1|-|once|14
CAWTRGSMNTEAFF
TGTGCCTGGACACGGGGGTCCATGAACACTGAAGCTTTCTTT
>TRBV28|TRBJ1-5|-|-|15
CASSDIFRRNQPQHF
TGTGCCAGCAGTGACATATTCCGACGCAATCAGCCCCAGCATTTT
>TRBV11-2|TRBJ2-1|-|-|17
CASSLSSGRSSYNEQFF
TGTGCCAGCAGCTTGTCGAGCGGTCGAAGCTCCTACAATGAGCAGTTCTTC
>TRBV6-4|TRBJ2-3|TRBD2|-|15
CASSESGGPTDTQYF
TGTGCCAGCAGTGAGTCGGGAGGGCCGACAGATACGCAGTATTTT
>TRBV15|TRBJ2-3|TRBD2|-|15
CATSGRLAGEDTQYF
TGTGCCACCAGCGGCAGACTAGCGGGAGAGGATACGCAGTATTTT
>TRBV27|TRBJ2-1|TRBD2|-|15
CASSLGSGYGNEQFF
TGTGCCAGCAGTTTGGGTAGCGGGTATGGGAATGAGCAGTTCTTC
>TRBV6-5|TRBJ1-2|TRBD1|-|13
CASRSGTGGGYTF
TGTGCCAGCAGGTCCGGGACAGGGGGCGGCTACACCTTC
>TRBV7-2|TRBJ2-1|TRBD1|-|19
CASSRSSRAETGLYNEQFF
TGTGCCAGCAGCCGTTCAAGTAGAGCGGAGACAGGGCTCTACAATGAGCAGTTCTTC
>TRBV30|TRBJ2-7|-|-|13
CAWSVQVGHEQYF
TGTGCCTGGAGTGTACAGGTGGGCCACGAGCAGTACTTC
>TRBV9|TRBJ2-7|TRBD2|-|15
CASSELAGASYEQYF
TGTGCCAGCAGCGAACTAGCGGGAGCATCCTACGAGCAGTACTTC
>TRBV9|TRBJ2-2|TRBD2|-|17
CASSVERLAGTTGELFF
TGTGCCAGCAGCGTAGAGAGGCTAGCGGGAACCACCGGGGAGCTGTTTTTT
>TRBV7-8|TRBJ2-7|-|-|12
CASSTLAIEQYF
TGTGCCAGCAGCACATTAGCTATCGAGCAGTACTTC
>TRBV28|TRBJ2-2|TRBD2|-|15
CASSFGREYPGELFF
TGTGCCAGCAGTTTCGGGCGGGAGTATCCCGGGGAGCTGTTTTTT
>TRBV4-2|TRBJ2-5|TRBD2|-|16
CASGLIEAGGAETQYF
TGTGCCAGCGGTCTGATTGAAGCGGGAGGGGCAGAGACCCAGTACTTC